This TCR beta chain was sequenced during a study of stem cell transplantation in POMP-related autoinflammatory disease. Background on the study: Hypothesis: faulty thymoproteasomes impair CD8+ T-cell selection, skewing TRB repertoires. Before transplant: CD4+ naive skewing, low CD8+ proportions, reduced cytokine secretion. General study points: Unique TRB V-J gene pairings were limited in number in patients with PRAID.

With respect to this clone: The antigen is undetermined.

Profiling relied on immunoSEQ multiplex PCR, and the TCRdb table lists in-frame clones only, not all of them. The sample lists 4,500 to 5,500 clones, more than 85% occurring once. Trimming at V came to 9 bases and at J to 5 bases, leaving 5 bases not matched to a gene. CDR1 is KGHDR and CDR2 is SFDVKD in the germline V gene. This CDR3 is built from 13 residues. This TCR was sampled from a human patient with POMP-related autoinflammation and immune dysregulation (PRAID). Some T cells may be graft donor cells. Sequenced here: CD8+ T cells from PBMCs, sampled after stem cell transplantation. This sequence joins TRBV24-1 and TRBJ2-3; 9 nucleotides line up with TRBD1. The CDR3 is CATRDREGDTQYF. The CDR3 DNA follows: TGTGCCACCCGGGACAGGGAGGGAGATACGCAGTATTTT.